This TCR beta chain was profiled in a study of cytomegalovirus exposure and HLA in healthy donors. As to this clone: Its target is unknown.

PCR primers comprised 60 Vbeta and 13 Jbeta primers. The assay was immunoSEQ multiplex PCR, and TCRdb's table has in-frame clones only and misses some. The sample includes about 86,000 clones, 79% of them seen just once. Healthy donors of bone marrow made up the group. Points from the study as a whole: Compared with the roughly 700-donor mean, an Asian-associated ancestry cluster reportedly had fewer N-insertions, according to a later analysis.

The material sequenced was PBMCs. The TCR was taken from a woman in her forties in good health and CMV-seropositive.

CDR3 protein: CASTLLGPSGIGELFF. In nucleotides, the CDR3 is TGTGCCAGTACCCTACTCGGCCCTAGCGGGATCGGGGAGCTGTTTTTT. The V call is TRBV19, the J call TRBJ2-2; 9 bases map to TRBD2. The CDR3 length is 16 residues. The V gene's germline CDR1 is LNHDA and CDR2 SQIVND (reference sequence). V lost 7 bases and J lost 7; bases outside the gene matches: 13.